Below, 10 T cell receptor beta chains from the same sample are listed, as sequenced in a study of shared clonotypes between healthy human individuals (dated by TCRdb to 2018 to 2020). The library relied on the immunoSEQ multiplex PCR assay. TCRdb holds this immuneACCESS table with in-frame rearrangements only. Some clones are missing; in checked studies, unresolved V genes explain under half, and the rest has no known cause. A total of 2,500,000 or so clones appear in this sample, 90% to 95% of them only once. The ten largest clonotypes hold roughly 0.14% of the sample. The sequencing input was naive CD4+ T cells sorted from blood. The sample's cell subset or site label is to be understood as: CD45RA+ positively selected. Receptors originate from a man between 18 and 29 years old in good health.

As regards this clone: Other DNA sequences in the same sample also yield this CDR3. This chain uses TRBV5-1 with TRBJ1-1; unclear D gene. Trimming removed 1 base from V and 3 bases from J, with 10 bases in between. Germline V gene lookup returns CDR1 SGHRS and CDR2 YFSETQ. The CDR3 consists of 14 residues. The CDR3 nucleotides are TGCGCCAGCAGCTTGCTCGGCGGGGACACTGAAGCTTTCTTT. Translating gives CASSLLGGDTEAFF.

The chain couples TRBV19 to TRBJ2-5; 7 bases line up with TRBD2. The junction had 8 bases not matched to a gene; V was cut back by 3 bases and J by 4 bases. Germline loops: CDR1 LNHDA, CDR2 SQIVND (reference sequence). This CDR3 comprises 15 residues. The CDR3 loop reads CASSMSAGVVETQYF. CDR3 bases: TGTGCCAGTAGTATGTCGGCGGGAGTAGTAGAGACCCAGTACTTC.

The chain uses TRBV18 and TRBJ1-2; TRBD1 matches at 9 bases. Germline V lookup: CDR1 KGHSH, CDR2 LQKENI. The length of the CDR3 is 13 residues. Unmatched junction bases numbered 7, after V lost 6 bases and J lost 8 bases. CDR3 sequence (DNA): TGTGCCAGCTCCGAGGACAGGGGAAGCGGCTACACCTTC. Residues: CASSEDRGSGYTF.

This clone turned up a few times. The rearrangement uses TRBV6-6 and TRBJ1-5; 10 bases fit TRBD1. The germline CDR1 and CDR2 sequences are MNHNY and SVGAGI (reference sequence). This CDR3 contains 13 residues. Losses at the gene ends were 7 bases for V and 7 bases for J; bases not matched to a gene: 4. CDR3 amino acids: CASTGQGVQPQHF. The CDR3 DNA sequence: TGTGCCAGCACCGGACAGGGGGTCCAGCCCCAGCATTTT.

This clone appeared a single time. This sequence joins TRBV2 and TRBJ1-4; 9 bases map to TRBD1. The V segment lost 7 bases and the J segment 8 bases; nucleotides outside the gene matches: 5. Looked up from germline, CDR1 is SNHLY and CDR2 is FYNNEI. This CDR3 region has 13 residues. The DNA of the CDR3 is TGTGCCAGCACGGGACAGGGCCTGGAAAAACTGTTTTTT. Translation gives CASTGQGLEKLFF.

The chain recombines TRBV28 with TRBJ1-1, with TRBD1 matching over 10 bases. Germline CDR1 MDHEN, CDR2 SYDVKM. There are 14 residues in the CDR3. With 6 bases clipped from V and 10 bases from J, the junction kept 11 bases outside the gene matches. As DNA, the CDR3 is TGTGCCAGCAGGCCCACTGGGACAGGGGAATCAGCTTTCTTT. Encoded protein: CASRPTGTGESAFF.

The chain combines TRBV5-1 with TRBJ2-7; D is undetermined. The CDR3 spans 14 residues. Germline values: CDR1 SGHRS, CDR2 YFSETQ. With 1 base removed from V and 3 bases from J, the gap between germline ends came to 11 bases. Here the CDR3 DNA reads TGCGCCAGCAGCTTGACCGTGACCAGCTACGAGCAGTACTTC. It yields the protein CASSLTVTSYEQYF. Full variable domain (outside the CDR3, taken from reference TRBV5-1 and TRBJ2-7): KAGVTQTPRYLIKTRGQQVTLSCSPISGHRSVSWYQQTPGQGLQFLFEYFSETQRNKGNFPGRFSGRQFSNSRSEMNVSTLELGDSALYLCASSLTVTSYEQYFGPGTRLTVT.

The rearrangement uses TRBV18 and TRBJ1-2, with D perhaps matching TRBD1 (6 bases). V shed 3 bases and J shed 4 bases, with 15 bases lying between them. CDR3 length: 15 residues. Per the germline V gene, CDR1 is KGHSH and CDR2 is LQKENI. The CDR3 coding sequence is TGTGCCAGCTCACCGATACCAACAGGGAGCTATGGCTACACCTTC. Translating it yields CASSPIPTGSYGYTF.

The chain combines TRBV6-5 with TRBJ2-5; 8 bases match TRBD1. This CDR3 has 13 amino acids. In germline, CDR1 is MNHEY, CDR2 SVGAGI. J was trimmed by 4 bases and V by 3 bases; bases with no gene match: 1. The CDR3 is CASSYTGGETQYF. The CDR3, as DNA: TGTGCCAGCAGTTATACAGGGGGAGAGACCCAGTACTTC.

The chain joins TRBV11-2 to TRBJ2-3; no firm D call. Germline V gene data show CDR1 as SGHAT and CDR2 as FQNNGV. The CDR3 length is 14 residues. Trimming cost V 5 bases and J 2 bases, with 11 bases left between them. CDR3 bases: TGTGCCAGCAGCCGCGACTCGCACACAGATACGCAGTATTTT. Translating gives CASSRDSHTDTQYF.